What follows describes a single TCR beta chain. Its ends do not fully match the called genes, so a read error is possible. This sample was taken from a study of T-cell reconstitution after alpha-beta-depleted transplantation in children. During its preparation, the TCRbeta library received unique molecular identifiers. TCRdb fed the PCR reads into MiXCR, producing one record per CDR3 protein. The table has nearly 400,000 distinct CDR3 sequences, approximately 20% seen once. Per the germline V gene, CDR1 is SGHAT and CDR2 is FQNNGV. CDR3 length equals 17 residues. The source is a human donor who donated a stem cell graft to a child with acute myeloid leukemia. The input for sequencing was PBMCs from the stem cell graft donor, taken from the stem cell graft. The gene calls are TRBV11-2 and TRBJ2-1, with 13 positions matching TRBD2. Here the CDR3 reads CDSSFQLGLAGNNEQFF. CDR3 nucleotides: TGTGACAGCAGCTTTCAGCTGGGACTAGCGGGAAACAATGAGCAGTTCTTC.